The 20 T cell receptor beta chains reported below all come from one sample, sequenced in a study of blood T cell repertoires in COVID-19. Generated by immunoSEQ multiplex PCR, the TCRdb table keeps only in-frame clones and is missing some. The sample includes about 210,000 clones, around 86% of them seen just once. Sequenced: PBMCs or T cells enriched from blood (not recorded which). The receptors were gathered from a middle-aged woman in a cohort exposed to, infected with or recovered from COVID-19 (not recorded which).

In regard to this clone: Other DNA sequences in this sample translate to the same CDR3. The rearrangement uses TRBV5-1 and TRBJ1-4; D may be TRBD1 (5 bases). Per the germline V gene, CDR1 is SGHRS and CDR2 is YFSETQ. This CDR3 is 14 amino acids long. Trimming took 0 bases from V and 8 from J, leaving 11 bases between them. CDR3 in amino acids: CASSLGQGNEKLFF. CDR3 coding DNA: TGCGCCAGCAGCTTGGGGCAGGGAAACGAAAAACTGTTTTTT.

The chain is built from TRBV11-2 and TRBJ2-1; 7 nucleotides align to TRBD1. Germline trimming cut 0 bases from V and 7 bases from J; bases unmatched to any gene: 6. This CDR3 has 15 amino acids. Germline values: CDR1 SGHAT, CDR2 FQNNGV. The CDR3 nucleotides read TGTGCCAGCAGCTTAGAAAGGGGGCGTTGGAATGAGCAGTTCTTC. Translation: CASSLERGRWNEQFF.

The CDR3 DNA follows: TGTGCCAGCAGCGAAGGCGAGTCTGGAAACACCATATATTTT. Its translation is CASSEGESGNTIYF. The rearrangement links TRBV21-1 to TRBJ1-3. TRBV21-1 is given as a pseudogene. The CDR3 totals 14 residues.

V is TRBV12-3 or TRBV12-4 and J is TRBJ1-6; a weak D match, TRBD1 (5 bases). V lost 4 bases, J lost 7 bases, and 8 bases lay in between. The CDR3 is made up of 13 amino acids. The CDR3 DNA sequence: TGTGCCAGCAGTTCCACAGGAAATTCACCCCTCCACTTT. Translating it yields CASSSTGNSPLHF.

The CDR3 sequence is CASSLQIKREVYNEQFF. The CDR3 nucleotides are TGCGCCAGCAGCCTACAAATTAAGCGGGAGGTTTACAATGAGCAGTTCTTC. The chain couples TRBV4-1 to TRBJ2-1; 9 bases fit TRBD2. From germline, CDR1 is MGHRA and CDR2 YSYEKL. CDR3 length: 17 residues. Trimming took 4 bases from V and 4 from J; bases not matched to a gene: 11.

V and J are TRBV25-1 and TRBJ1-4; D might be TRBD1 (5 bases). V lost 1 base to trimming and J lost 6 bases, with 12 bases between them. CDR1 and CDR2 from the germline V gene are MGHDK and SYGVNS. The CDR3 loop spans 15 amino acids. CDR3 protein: CASSEWAGLHEKLFF. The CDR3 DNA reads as TGTGCCAGCAGTGAATGGGCAGGGCTACATGAAAAACTGTTTTTT. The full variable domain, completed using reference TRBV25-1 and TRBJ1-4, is EADIYQTPRYLVIGTGKKITLECSQTMGHDKMYWYQQDPGMELHLIHYSYGVNSTEKGDLSSESTVSRIRTEHFPLTLESARPSHTSQYLCASSEWAGLHEKLFFGSGTQLSVL.

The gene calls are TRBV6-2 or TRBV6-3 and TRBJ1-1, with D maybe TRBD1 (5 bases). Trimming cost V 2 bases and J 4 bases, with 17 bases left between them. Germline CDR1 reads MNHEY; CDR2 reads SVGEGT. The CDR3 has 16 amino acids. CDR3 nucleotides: TGTGCCAGCAGTTACCTCCCGGCAGGGTCGAGCACTGAAGCTTTCTTT. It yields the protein CASSYLPAGSSTEAFF.

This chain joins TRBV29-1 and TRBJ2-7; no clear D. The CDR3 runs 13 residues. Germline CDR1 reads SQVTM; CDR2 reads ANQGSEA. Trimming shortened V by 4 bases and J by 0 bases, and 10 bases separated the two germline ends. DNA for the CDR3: TGCAGCGTTGCCGGCCCTAGCTCCTACGAGCAGTACTTC. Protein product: CSVAGPSSYEQYF.

CDR3 in DNA: TGTGCCAGCAGCTTAGGTTGGGGGAGGGCCAGAACAGATACGCAGTATTTT. It codes for CASSLGWGRARTDTQYF. The chain has TRBV13 and TRBJ2-3, with TRBD2 matching over 7 bases. J gave up 3 bases and V 0 bases, and 9 bases lay outside the gene matches. The CDR3 sequence is 17 residues long. Looked up from germline, CDR1 is PRHDT and CDR2 is FYEKMQ (reference sequence).

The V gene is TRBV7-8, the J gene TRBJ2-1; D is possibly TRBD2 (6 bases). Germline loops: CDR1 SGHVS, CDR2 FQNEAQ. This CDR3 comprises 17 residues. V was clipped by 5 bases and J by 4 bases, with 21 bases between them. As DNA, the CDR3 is TGTGCCAGCAGCCAGAGGGCGGGGTCAACAATATACAATGAGCAGTTCTTC. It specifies CASSQRAGSTIYNEQFF. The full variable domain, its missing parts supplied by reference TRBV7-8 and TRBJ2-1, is GAGVSQSPRYKVAKRGQDVALRCDPISGHVSLFWYQQALGQGPEFLTYFQNEAQLDKSGLPSDRFFAERPEGSVSTLKIQRTQQEDSAVYLCASSQRAGSTIYNEQFFGPGTRLTVL.

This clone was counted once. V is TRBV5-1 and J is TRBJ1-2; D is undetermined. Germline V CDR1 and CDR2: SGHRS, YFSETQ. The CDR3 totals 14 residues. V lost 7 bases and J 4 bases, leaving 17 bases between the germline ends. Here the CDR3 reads CASSPPGFGYGYTF. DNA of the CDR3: TGCGCCAGCTCCCCCCCCGGGTTCGGCTATGGCTACACCTTC.

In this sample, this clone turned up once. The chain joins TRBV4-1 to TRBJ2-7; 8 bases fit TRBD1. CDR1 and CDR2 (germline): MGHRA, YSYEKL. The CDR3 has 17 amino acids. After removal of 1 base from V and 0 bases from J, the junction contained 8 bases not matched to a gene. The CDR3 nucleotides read TGCGCCAGCAGCCAAGGGTTTGGGACAGGAGGCTCCTACGAGCAGTACTTC. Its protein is CASSQGFGTGGSYEQYF.

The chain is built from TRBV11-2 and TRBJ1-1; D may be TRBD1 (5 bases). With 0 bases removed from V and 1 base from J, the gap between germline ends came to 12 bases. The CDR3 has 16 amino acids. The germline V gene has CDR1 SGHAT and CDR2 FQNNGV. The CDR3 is CASSLDRAFGNTEAFF. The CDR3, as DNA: TGTGCCAGCAGCTTAGACAGGGCGTTTGGGAACACTGAAGCTTTCTTT.

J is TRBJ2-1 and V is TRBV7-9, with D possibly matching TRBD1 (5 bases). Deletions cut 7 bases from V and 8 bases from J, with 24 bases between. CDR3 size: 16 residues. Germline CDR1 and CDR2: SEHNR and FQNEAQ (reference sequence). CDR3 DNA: TGTGCCAGCAACCTCACCAGGGCCCCCGCGGTCGATGAGCAGTTCTTC. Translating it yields CASNLTRAPAVDEQFF.

The CDR3 region is CASSFLGRGDEQYF. CDR3 bases: TGTGCCAGCAGCTTCCTAGGTAGGGGTGACGAGCAGTACTTC. V is TRBV7-9 and J is TRBJ2-7, with D perhaps matching TRBD1 (5 bases). V was pared by 3 bases and J by 5 bases, with 14 bases between. The CDR3 is 14 residues long. Germline CDR1 SEHNR, CDR2 FQNEAQ (reference sequence).

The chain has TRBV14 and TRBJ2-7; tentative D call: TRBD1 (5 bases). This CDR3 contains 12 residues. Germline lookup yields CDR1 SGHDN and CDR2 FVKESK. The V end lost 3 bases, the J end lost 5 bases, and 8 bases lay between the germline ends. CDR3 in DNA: TGTGCCAGCAGCCACAGGGCCCACGAGCAGTACTTC. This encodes CASSHRAHEQYF.

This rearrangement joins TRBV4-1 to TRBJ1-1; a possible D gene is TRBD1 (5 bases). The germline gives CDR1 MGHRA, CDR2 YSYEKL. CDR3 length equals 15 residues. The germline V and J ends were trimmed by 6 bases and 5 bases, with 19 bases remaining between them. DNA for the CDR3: TGCGCCAGCAGTCATAGAGGAGGGAGGGGAACTGAAGCTTTCTTT. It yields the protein CASSHRGGRGTEAFF.

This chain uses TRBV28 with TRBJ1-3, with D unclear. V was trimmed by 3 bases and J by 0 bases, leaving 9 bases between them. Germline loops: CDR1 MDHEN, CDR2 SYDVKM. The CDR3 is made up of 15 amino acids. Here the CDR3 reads CASSFRSGSGNTIYF. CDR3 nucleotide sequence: TGTGCCAGCAGTTTTAGGTCGGGCTCTGGAAACACCATATATTTT.

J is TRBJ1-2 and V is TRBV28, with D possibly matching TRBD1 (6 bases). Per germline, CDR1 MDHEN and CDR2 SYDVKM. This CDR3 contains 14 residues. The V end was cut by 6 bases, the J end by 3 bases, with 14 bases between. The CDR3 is CASRRRQVYYGYTF. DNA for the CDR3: TGTGCCAGCAGACGTAGACAGGTCTACTATGGCTACACCTTC.

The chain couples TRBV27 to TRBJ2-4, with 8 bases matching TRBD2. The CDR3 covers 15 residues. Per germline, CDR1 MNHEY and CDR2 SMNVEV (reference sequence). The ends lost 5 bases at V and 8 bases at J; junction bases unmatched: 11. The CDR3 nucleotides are TGTGCCAGCAGTCACTCGGGGGGGCGCCGGGACATTCAGTACTTC. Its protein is CASSHSGGRRDIQYF.